Each of the 5 T cell receptor beta chains below was sequenced from the same sample in a study of blood T cell repertoires in COVID-19. This table comes from immunoSEQ multiplex PCR, and its TCRdb copy is limited to in-frame clones, with some not included. Here the sample spans over 150,000 clones, roughly four fifths being singletons. Specimen: peripheral blood. Every receptor here comes from a woman between 65 and 79 years old with COVID-19, enrolled during active disease.

V gene TRBV11-2 combines with J gene TRBJ2-7; D possibly corresponds to TRBD2 (6 bases). Per the germline V gene, CDR1 is SGHAT and CDR2 is FQNNGV. This CDR3 spans 14 amino acids. Deletions cut 6 bases from V and 2 bases from J, with 14 bases between. The chain's CDR3 is CASSWRAGTYEQYF. The CDR3 DNA is TGTGCCAGCAGTTGGAGGGCCGGGACCTACGAGCAGTACTTC.

This CDR3 reads CASSWAGAPAQHF. In DNA form, the CDR3 reads TGTGCCAGCAGTTGGGCTGGGGCTCCGGCCCAGCATTTT. V is TRBV6-6 and J is TRBJ1-5; D perhaps matches TRBD1 (5 bases). The CDR3 spans 13 residues. V was shortened by 4 bases and J by 11 bases, with 15 bases between the two germline ends. CDR1 is MNHNY, CDR2 SVGAGI, per germline (reference sequence).

The V gene is TRBV25-1, the J gene TRBJ1-1; TRBD1 agrees at 11 bases. CDR1 MGHDK and CDR2 SYGVNS come from the germline V gene. There are 15 residues in the CDR3. V lost 2 bases to trimming and J lost 8 bases; unmatched junction nucleotides: 7. The CDR3 sequence: CASSEGGQGGREAFF. The CDR3 bases are TGTGCCAGCAGTGAAGGGGGACAGGGGGGAAGGGAAGCTTTCTTT.

The CDR3 sequence: CASSQDPSGRADTQYF. CDR3 bases: TGCGCCAGCAGCCAAGATCCTAGCGGGAGGGCAGATACGCAGTATTTT. J is TRBJ2-3 and V is TRBV4-1; 12 nucleotides line up with TRBD2. The CDR3 runs to 16 residues. V shed 0 bases, J shed 4 bases, and the junction held 2 bases outside the gene matches. CDR1 is MGHRA and CDR2 is YSYEKL in the germline V gene.

V is TRBV28 and J is TRBJ1-6, with D unclear. Deletions cut 1 base from V and 5 bases from J, with 6 bases between. In germline, CDR1 is MDHEN, CDR2 SYDVKM. The CDR3 is 14 residues long. The CDR3 loop reads CASSLFTDNSPLHF. The CDR3, as DNA: TGTGCCAGCAGTTTATTCACGGATAATTCACCCCTCCACTTT.